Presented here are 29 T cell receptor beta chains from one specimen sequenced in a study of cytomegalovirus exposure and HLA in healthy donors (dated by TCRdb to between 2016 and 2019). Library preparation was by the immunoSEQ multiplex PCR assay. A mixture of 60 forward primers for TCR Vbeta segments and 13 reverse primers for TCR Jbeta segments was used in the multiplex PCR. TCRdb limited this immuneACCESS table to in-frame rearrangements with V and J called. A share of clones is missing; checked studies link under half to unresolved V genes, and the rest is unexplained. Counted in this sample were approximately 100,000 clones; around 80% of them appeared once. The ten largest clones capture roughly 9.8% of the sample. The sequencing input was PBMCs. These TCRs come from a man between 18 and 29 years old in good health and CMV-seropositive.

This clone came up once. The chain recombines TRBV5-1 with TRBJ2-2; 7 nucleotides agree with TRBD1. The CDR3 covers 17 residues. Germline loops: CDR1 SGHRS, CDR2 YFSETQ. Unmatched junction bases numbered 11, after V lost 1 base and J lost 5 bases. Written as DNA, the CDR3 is TGCGCCAGCAGCTTGTTACCCGACAGGGTGTGGACCGGGGAGCTGTTTTTT. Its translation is CASSLLPDRVWTGELFF.

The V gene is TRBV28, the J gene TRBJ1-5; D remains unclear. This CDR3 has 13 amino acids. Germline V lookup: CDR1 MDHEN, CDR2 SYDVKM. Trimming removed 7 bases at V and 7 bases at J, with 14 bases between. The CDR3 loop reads CASTKPGGQPQHF. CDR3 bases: TGTGCCAGCACTAAGCCCGGAGGGCAGCCCCAGCATTTT. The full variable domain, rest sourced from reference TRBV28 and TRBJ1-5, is DVKVTQSSRYLVKRTGEKVFLECVQDMDHENMFWYRQDPGLGLRLIYFSYDVKMKEKGDIPEGYSVSREKKERFSLILESASTNQTSMYLCASTKPGGQPQHFGDGTRLSIL.

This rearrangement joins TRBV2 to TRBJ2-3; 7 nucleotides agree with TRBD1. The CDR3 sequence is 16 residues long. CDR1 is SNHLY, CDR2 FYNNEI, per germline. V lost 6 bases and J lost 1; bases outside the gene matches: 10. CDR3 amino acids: CASRRTGFGGTDTQYF. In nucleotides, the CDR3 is TGTGCCAGCAGAAGGACAGGTTTCGGGGGCACAGATACGCAGTATTTT.

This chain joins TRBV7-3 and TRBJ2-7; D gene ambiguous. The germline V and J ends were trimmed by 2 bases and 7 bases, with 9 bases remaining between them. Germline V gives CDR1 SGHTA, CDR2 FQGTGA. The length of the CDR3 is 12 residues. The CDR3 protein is CASSLFGWEQYF. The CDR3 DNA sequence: TGTGCCAGCAGCTTATTCGGGTGGGAGCAGTACTTC. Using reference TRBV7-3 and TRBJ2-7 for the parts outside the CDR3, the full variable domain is GAGVSQTPSNKVTEKGKYVELRCDPISGHTALYWYRQSLGQGPEFLIYFQGTGAADDSGLPNDRFFAVRPEGSVSTLKIQRTERGDSAVYLCASSLFGWEQYFGPGTRLTVT.

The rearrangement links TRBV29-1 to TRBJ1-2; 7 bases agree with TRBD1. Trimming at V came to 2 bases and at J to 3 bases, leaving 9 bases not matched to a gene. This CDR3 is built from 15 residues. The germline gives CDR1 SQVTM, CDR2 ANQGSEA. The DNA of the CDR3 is TGCAGCGTTGAATGGCAGGGGGTGGGAGACTATGGCTACACCTTC. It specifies CSVEWQGVGDYGYTF. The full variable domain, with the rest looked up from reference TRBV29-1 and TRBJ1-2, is SAVISQKPSRDICQRGTSLTIQCQVDSQVTMMFWYRQQPGQSLTLIATANQGSEATYESGFVIDKFPISRPNLTFSTLTVSNMSPEDSSIYLCSVEWQGVGDYGYTFGSGTRLTVV.

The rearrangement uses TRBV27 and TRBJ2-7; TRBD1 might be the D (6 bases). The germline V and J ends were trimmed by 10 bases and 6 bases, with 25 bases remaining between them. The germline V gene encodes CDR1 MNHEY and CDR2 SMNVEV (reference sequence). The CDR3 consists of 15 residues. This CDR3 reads CATKPSSRGGPEQYF. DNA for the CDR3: TGTGCCACCAAACCCTCTTCCAGGGGCGGGCCCGAGCAGTACTTC.

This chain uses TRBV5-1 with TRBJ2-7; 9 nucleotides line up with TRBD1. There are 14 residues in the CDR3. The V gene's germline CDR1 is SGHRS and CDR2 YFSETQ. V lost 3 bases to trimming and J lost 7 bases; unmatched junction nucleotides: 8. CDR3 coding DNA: TGCGCCAGCAGCTCCAACAGGGGGCAAGGGGAGCAGTACTTC. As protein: CASSSNRGQGEQYF. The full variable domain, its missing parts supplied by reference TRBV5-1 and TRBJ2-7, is KAGVTQTPRYLIKTRGQQVTLSCSPISGHRSVSWYQQTPGQGLQFLFEYFSETQRNKGNFPGRFSGRQFSNSRSEMNVSTLELGDSALYLCASSSNRGQGEQYFGPGTRLTVT.

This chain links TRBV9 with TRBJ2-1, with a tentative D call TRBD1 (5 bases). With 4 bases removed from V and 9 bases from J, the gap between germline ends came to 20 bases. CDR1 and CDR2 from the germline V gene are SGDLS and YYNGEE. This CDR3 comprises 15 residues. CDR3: CASSSSRPTGTEQFF. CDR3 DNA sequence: TGTGCCAGCAGCTCCTCCCGGCCCACAGGCACTGAGCAGTTCTTC.

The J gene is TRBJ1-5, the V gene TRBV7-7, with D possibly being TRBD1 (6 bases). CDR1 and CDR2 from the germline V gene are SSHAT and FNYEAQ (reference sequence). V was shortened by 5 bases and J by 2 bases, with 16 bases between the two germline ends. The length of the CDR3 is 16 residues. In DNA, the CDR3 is TGTGCCAGCAGCGCCCGAGGCAGGGGACGCAATCAGCCCCAGCATTTT. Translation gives CASSARGRGRNQPQHF.

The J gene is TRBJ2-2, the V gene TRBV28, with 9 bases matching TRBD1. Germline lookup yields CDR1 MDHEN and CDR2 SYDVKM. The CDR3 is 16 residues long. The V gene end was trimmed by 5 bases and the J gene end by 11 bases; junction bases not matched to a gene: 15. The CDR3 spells CASSRQLTGGNGELFF. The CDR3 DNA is TGTGCCAGCAGTCGACAGTTGACAGGGGGTAACGGAGAGCTGTTTTTT.

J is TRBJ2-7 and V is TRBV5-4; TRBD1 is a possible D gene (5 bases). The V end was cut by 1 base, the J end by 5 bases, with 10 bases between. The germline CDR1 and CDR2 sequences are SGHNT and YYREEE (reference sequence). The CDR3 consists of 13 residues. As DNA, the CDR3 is TGTGCCAGCAGCTTGCAGGGCCTTAACGAGCAGTACTTC. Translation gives CASSLQGLNEQYF.

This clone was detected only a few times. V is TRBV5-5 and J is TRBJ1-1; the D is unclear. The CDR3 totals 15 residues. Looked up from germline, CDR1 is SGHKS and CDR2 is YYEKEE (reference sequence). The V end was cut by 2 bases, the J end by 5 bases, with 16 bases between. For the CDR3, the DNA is TGTGCCAGCAGCTTAGTGGAGATCGGAGGAACTGAAGCTTTCTTT. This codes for CASSLVEIGGTEAFF.

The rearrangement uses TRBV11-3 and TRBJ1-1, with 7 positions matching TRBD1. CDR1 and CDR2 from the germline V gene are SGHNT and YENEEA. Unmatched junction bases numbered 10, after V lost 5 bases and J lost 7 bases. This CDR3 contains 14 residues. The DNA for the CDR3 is TGTGCCAGCAGCCTAGGAGGGGGCGCGGGTGAAGCTTTCTTT. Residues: CASSLGGGAGEAFF.

CDR3 sequence: CASSFSTGTGYTGELFF. The CDR3, as DNA: TGTGCCAGCAGTTTCTCTACCGGGACAGGGTACACCGGGGAGCTGTTTTTT. The rearrangement joins TRBV28 to TRBJ2-2; TRBD1 agrees at 9 bases. After removal of 3 bases from V and 3 bases from J, the junction contained 8 bases not matched to a gene. The CDR3 runs to 17 residues. Germline V lookup: CDR1 MDHEN, CDR2 SYDVKM.

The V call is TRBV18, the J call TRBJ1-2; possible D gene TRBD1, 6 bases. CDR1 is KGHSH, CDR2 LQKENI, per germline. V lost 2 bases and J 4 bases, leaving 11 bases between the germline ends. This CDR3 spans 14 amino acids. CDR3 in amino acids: CASSPGQQGYGYTF. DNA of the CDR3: TGTGCCAGCTCACCAGGACAGCAAGGCTATGGCTACACCTTC.

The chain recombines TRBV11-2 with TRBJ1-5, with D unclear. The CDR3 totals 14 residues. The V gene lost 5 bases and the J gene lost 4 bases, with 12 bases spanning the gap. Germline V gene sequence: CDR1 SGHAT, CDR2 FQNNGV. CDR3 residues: CASSPPGPNQPQHF. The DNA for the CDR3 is TGTGCCAGCAGCCCACCTGGGCCGAATCAGCCCCAGCATTTT.

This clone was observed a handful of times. The CDR3 spells CASSPGNTGELFF. The CDR3 DNA reads as TGCGCCAGCAGCCCAGGGAACACCGGGGAGCTGTTTTTT. The rearrangement joins TRBV5-1 to TRBJ2-2; D not certain. Germline V gene sequence: CDR1 SGHRS, CDR2 YFSETQ. The CDR3 is 13 amino acids. V was cut by 4 bases and J by 1 base, with 5 bases left in between.

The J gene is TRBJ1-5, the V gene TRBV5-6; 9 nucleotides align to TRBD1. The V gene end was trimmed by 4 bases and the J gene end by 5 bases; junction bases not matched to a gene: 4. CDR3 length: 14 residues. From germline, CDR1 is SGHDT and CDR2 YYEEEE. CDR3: CASSAGQGYQPQHF. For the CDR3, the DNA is TGTGCCAGCAGCGCAGGACAGGGGTATCAGCCCCAGCATTTT.

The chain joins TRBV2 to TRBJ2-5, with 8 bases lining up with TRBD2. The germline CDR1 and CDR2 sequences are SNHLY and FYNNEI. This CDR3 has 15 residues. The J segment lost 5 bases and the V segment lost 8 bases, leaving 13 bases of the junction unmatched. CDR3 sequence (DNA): TGTGCCAGCTACCTTAGCGGGGCCGAGGGGGAGACCCAGTACTTC. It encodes CASYLSGAEGETQYF.

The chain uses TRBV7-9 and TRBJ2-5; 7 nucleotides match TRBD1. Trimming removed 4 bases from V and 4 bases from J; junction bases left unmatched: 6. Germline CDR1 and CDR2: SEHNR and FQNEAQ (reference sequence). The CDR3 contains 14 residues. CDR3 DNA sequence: TGTGCCAGCAGCTACCGACAGGGATTAGAGACCCAGTACTTC. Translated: CASSYRQGLETQYF.

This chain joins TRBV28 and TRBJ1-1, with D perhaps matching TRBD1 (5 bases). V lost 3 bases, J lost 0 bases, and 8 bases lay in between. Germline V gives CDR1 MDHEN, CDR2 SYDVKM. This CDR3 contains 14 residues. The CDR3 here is CASSFRGLNTEAFF. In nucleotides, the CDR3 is TGTGCCAGCAGTTTCCGGGGGTTGAACACTGAAGCTTTCTTT.

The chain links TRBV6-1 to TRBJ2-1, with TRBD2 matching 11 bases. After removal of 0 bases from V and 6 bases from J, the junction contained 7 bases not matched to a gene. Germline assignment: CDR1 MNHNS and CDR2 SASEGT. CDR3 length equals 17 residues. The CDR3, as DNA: TGTGCCAGCAGTGAAGCGGTAGCGGGGGGGTACCTCAATGAGCAGTTCTTC. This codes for CASSEAVAGGYLNEQFF.

CDR3 in amino acids: CASSLHGLRNTGELFF. The CDR3 DNA reads as TGCGCCAGCAGCCTACATGGACTCAGGAACACCGGGGAGCTGTTTTTT. V is TRBV5-1 and J is TRBJ2-2, with D possibly TRBD2 on 5 matching bases. CDR1 SGHRS and CDR2 YFSETQ come from the germline V gene. The CDR3 has 16 residues. Trimming left V 4 bases short and J 1 base short, with 14 bases between.

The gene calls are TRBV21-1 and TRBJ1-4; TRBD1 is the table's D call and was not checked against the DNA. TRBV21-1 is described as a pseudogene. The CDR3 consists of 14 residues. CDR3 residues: CASSEQEFNEKLFF. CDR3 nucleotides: TGTGCCAGCAGCGAACAGGAGTTTAATGAAAAACTGTTTTTT.

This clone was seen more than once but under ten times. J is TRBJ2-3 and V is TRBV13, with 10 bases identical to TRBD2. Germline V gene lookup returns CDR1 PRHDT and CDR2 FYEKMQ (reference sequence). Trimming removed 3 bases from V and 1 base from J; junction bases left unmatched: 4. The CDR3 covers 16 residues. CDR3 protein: CASSFSLAGGTDTQYF. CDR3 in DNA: TGTGCCAGCAGCTTCTCCCTAGCGGGGGGCACAGATACGCAGTATTTT.

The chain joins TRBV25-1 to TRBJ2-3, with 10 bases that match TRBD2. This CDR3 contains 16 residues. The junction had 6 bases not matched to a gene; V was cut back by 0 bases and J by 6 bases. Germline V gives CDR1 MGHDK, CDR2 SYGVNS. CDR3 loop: CASSEYMSGRGDTQYF. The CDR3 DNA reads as TGTGCCAGCAGTGAATATATGAGCGGGAGGGGGGATACGCAGTATTTT.

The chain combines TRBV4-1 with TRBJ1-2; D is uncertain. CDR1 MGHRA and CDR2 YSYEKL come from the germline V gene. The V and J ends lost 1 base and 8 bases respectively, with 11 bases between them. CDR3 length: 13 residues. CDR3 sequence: CASSQVEAEGYTF. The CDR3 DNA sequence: TGCGCCAGCAGCCAAGTTGAGGCCGAGGGCTACACCTTC.

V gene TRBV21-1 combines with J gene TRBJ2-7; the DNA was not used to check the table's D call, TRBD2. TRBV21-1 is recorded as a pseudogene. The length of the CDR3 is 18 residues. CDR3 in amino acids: CASSKVSQRLAGAYEQYF. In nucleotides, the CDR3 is TGTGCCAGCAGCAAAGTCTCTCAGCGGCTAGCGGGGGCCTACGAGCAGTACTTC.

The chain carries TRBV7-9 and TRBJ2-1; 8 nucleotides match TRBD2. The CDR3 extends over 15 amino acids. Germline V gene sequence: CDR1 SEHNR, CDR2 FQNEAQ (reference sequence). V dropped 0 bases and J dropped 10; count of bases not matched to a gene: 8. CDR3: CASSLASGGAEEQFF. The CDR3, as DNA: TGTGCCAGCAGCTTAGCCAGCGGGGGTGCGGAGGAGCAGTTCTTC. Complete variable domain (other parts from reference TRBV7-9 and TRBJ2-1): DTGVSQNPRHKITKRGQNVTFRCDPISEHNRLYWYRQTLGQGPEFLTYFQNEAQLEKSRLLSDRFSAERPKGSFSTLEIQRTEQGDSAMYLCASSLASGGAEEQFFGPGTRLTVL.